The table lists the clone carrying this T cell receptor beta chain with a count of one. This entry is derived from a study of blood T cell repertoires in COVID-19. Study-level background: Samples representing acute and convalescent COVID-19 were sourced from the United States, Italy and Spain. Nucleic acid was either cDNA or gDNA, and it came from T cells, B-cell-depleted T cells, or PBMCs.

Original data processing: Estimation of nucleated cell counts relied on the amplification of reference gene primers. Clones were read by immunoSEQ multiplex PCR, and TCRdb kept only the in-frame ones, dropping some. V and J calls and clone size come straight from that table; D and trimming were deduced from the DNA. The sample has 35,000 or so clones, 89% seen once. The sample consisted of peripheral blood. The origin of this receptor is a human donor in a cohort sampled during active COVID-19.

CDR3 in DNA: TGTGCCAGCAGCCCGACACCTATGAACACTGAAGCTTTCTTT. Its protein is CASSPTPMNTEAFF. The chain links TRBV4-2 to TRBJ1-1; no clear D gene. From germline, CDR1 is LGHNA and CDR2 YNFKEQ. V gave up 4 bases and J gave up 0 bases, with 9 bases separating them. The CDR3 sequence is 14 residues long.